Sequencing of this TCR beta chain was carried out in a study of beta chain features in type 1 diabetes. On the study more broadly: Regarding age, gender and cell yields, patients proved similar to healthy donors. Study results and limitations: Type 1 diabetes patients had moderately but significantly shorter TCRB CDR3s in all four CD4+ subsets.

Germline-derived CDR1 and CDR2 are SGHDN and FVKESK. This CDR3 is 13 amino acids long. V was clipped by 0 bases and J by 4 bases, with 6 bases between them. Of note for this clone: Its antigen is undetermined. This sample also contains other DNA sequences that code for the same CDR3.

Reverse transcription of all isolated RNA meant that expressed TCRB transcripts were sequenced. The table came from immunoSEQ multiplex PCR; TCRdb's copy has only in-frame clones and leaves some out. The data show 310,000 or so clones, 7% to 9% seen once. Sequenced input: central memory CD4+ T cells from blood. This receptor was taken from a woman aged 18 to 35 in good health. V usage is TRBV14 and J usage is TRBJ1-2; D not resolved. CDR3 DNA: TGTGCCAGCAGCCAAGATAGAAGCTATGGCTACACCTTC. It encodes CASSQDRSYGYTF.